These T cell receptor beta chains were read from a single sample in a study of T cells in localized non-small cell lung cancer. Here immunoSEQ multiplex PCR was the method, and the copy in TCRdb shows in-frame clones only, minus some. The data show tens of thousands of clones, approximately 84% seen once. Sequenced here: peripheral blood, sampled before any cancer treatment. These receptors came from an older female donor with stage I lung adenocarcinoma. CDR3s include the opening cysteine and the closing phenylalanine or tryptophan. The order of the fields is V gene, clone size, D gene, J gene, CDR3 protein, CDR3 DNA. D genes are given only for firm matches. Rows may omit the clone size; those that give it use once, few, many or a size class.

>TRBV2|NA|TRBD2|TRBJ2-3
CASKQLAGTDTQYF
TGTGCCAGCAAGCAACTAGCGGGGACAGATACGCAGTATTTT
>TRBV14|NA|TRBD2|TRBJ2-5
CASSHKRGGKWKTQYF
TGTGCCAGCAGCCATAAGCGGGGGGGGAAGTGGAAGACCCAGTACTTC
>TRBV2|NA|NA|TRBJ1-6
CASSSRGAGSPLHF
TGTGCCAGCAGTTCGCGGGGTGCGGGATCACCCCTCCACTTT
>TRBV7-9|NA|NA|TRBJ2-7
CASSLVSAEQYF
TGTGCCAGCAGCTTAGTATCGGCCGAGCAGTACTTC
>TRBV18|once|NA|TRBJ1-2
CASSPTEAQPVYGYTF
TGTGCCAGCTCACCGACGGAGGCGCAACCAGTCTATGGCTACACCTTC
>TRBV5-6|NA|NA|TRBJ2-3
CASSLVGAARGDTQYF
TGTGCCAGCAGCTTGGTAGGGGCCGCCCGGGGGGATACGCAGTATTTT
>TRBV27|once|NA|TRBJ1-3
CASSLRGPDSGNTIYF
TGTGCCAGCAGTCTGAGAGGGCCTGACTCTGGAAACACCATATATTTT
>TRBV6-6|NA|NA|TRBJ2-7
CASSYSDFSYEQYF
TGTGCCAGCAGTTACTCGGACTTCAGTTACGAGCAGTACTTC
>TRBV15|NA|NA|TRBJ1-5
CATSRKTGWGNQPQHF
TGTGCCACCAGCAGAAAGACAGGTTGGGGCAATCAGCCCCAGCATTTT
>TRBV27|NA|TRBD1|TRBJ1-6
CASSSGTGTSPLHF
TGTGCCAGCAGTTCAGGGACAGGGACTTCACCCCTCCACTTT
>TRBV30|NA|NA|TRBJ1-2
CAWRQANYGYTF
TGTGCCTGGAGGCAAGCTAACTATGGCTACACCTTC
>TRBV7-9|NA|TRBD1|TRBJ2-7
CASSRAGGSSYEQYF
TGTGCCAGCAGCCGAGCAGGGGGAAGCTCCTACGAGCAGTACTTC
>TRBV18|NA|TRBD1|TRBJ1-4
CASSLLGTGLEKLFF
TGTGCCAGCTCGCTGCTCGGGACAGGGTTGGAAAAACTGTTTTTT
>TRBV7-8|NA|NA|TRBJ2-6
CASSLRGNVGANVLTF
TGTGCCAGCAGCTTAAGGGGGAATGTGGGGGCCAACGTCCTGACTTTC
>TRBV4-1|few|NA|TRBJ1-1
CASSQGLRGTEAFF
TGCGCCAGCAGCCAAGGATTACGTGGCACTGAAGCTTTCTTT